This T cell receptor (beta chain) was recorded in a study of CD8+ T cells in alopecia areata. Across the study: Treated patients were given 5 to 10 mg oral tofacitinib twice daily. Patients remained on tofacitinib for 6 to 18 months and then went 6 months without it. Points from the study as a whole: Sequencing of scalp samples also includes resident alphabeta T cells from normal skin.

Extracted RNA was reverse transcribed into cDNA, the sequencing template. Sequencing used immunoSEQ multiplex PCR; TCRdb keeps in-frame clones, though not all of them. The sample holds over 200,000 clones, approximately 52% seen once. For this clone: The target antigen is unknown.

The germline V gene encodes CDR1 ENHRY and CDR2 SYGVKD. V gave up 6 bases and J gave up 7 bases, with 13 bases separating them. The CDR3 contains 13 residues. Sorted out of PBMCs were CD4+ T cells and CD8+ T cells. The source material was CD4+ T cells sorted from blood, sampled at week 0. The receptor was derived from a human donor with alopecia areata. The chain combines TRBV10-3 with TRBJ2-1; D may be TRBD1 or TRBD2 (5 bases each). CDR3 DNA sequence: TGTGCCATCAGGGGGTGGGACCGAAATGAGCAGTTCTTC. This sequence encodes CAIRGWDRNEQFF.